This paragraph reports one TCR beta chain. Its antigen is unidentified. CDR3 length: 24 amino acids. Germline CDR1 reads LGHDT; CDR2 reads YNNKEL (reference sequence). Trimming took off 3 bases at V and 3 bases at J, with 42 bases between the two ends. These data are taken from a study of T cell responses to AZD1222 COVID-19 vaccine. Study in general: Both about-4-week and about-12-week second-dose recipients were combined. Study-level points and caveats: Dominant CD4 TCR responses targeted spike regions 160-218 and 743-854. The sample set comprised mostly white British donors with more females, and clonal diversity was possibly underestimated.

Profiled with immunoSEQ multiplex PCR; TCRdb holds only in-frame clones, not every one. Of around 140,000 clones listed, just over 90% are singletons. This receptor was identified in an adult in good health. Sequencing used peripheral blood, obtained on day 0 of AZD1222 vaccination. The chain recombines TRBV3-1 (or the pseudogene TRBV3-2) with TRBJ2-7; possibly TRBD1 for D (5 bases). The CDR3 bases are TGTGCCAGCAGCCAGAACCCGGTAATTTACATTTGCGTCGGTAAAACAGGTGATTGCTACGAGCAGTACTTC. Translating gives CASSQNPVIYICVGKTGDCYEQYF.